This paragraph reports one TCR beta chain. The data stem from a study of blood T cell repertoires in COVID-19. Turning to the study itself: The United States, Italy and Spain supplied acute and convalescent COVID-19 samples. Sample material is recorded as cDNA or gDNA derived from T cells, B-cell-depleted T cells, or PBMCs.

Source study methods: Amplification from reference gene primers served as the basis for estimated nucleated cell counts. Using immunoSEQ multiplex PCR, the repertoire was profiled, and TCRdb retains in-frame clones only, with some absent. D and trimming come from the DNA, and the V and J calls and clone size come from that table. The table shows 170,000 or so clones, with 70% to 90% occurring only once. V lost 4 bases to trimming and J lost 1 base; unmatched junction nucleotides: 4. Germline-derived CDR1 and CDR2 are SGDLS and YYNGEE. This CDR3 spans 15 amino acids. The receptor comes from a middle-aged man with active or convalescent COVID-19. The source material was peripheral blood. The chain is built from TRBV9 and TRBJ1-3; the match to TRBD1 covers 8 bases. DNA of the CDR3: TGTGCCAGCAGCCCTCAGGGGGCATCTGGAAACACCATATATTTT. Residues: CASSPQGASGNTIYF.